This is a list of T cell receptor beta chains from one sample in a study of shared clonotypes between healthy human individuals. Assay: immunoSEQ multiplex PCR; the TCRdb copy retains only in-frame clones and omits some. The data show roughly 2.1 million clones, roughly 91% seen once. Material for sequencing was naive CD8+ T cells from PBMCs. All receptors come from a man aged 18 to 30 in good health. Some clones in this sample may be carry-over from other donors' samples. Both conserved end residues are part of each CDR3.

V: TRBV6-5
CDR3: CASSYSAPAAYEQYF

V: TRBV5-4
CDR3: CASSAGDEQFF

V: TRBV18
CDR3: CASSPPSAPGNTIYF

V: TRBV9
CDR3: CASSGDNEKLFF

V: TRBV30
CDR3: CASNTGELFF

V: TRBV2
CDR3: CASSEEIRVEAQYF

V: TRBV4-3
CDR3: CASSQGQGDTEAFF

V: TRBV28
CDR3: CASRAGRSNQPQHF

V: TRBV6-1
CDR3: CASSERIGHLQFF

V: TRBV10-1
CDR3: CASRAGSNTEAFF

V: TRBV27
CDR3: CASSLRGNYGYTF

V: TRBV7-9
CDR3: CASSSGTGWVNYGYTF

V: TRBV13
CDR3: CASSSRAVRARSEQYF

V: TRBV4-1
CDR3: CASSRLTSGYEQYF

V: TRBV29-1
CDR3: CSVENRDGSYEQYF

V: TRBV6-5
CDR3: CASSPGGTYEQYF

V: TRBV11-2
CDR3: CASSPQGDQPQHF

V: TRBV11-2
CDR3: CASSRPSGSRETQYF

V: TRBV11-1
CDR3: CASRGRGGTLNEQFF

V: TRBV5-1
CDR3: CASSLTVPWNHTQYF

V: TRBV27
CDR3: CASSLGSGYNEQFF

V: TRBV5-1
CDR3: CASSLARTGGTEAFF

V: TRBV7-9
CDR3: CASSARGSPTYGYTF

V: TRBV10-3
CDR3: CATGATERSNQPQHF

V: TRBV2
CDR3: CASSDGRYEQYF

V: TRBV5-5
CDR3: CASTEGLGPLEQYF

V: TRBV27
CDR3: CASSPGWEQFF

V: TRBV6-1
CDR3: CASSESGLNTEAFF

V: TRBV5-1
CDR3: CASSGGQANTEAFF

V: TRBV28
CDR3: CASSPGTLPPYEQYF

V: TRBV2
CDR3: CASSRLIGNPYEQYF

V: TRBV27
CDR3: CASRSRQGEDIQYF

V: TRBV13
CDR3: CASSLGNGGAYEQYF

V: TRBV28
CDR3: CASSPRTGGTEAFF

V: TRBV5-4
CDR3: CASSLGGTVNTEAFF

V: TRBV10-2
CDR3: CASSEGGTSTEAFF

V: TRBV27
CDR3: CASSLIGEETQYF

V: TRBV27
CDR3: CASSGQRTYEQYF

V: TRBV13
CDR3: CASSLLGVEQYF

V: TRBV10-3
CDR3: CAIKETSGIYNEQFF

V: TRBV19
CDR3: CASSMGQYSNQPQHF

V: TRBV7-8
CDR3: CASSVGGRNNEQFF

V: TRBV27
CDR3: CASSRLAGVVDEQFF

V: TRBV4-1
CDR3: CASSPTGTGYYEQYF

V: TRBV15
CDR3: CATSPNPGGTTDTQYF

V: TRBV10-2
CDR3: CASRQGSEAFF

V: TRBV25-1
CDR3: CASMETGFSYEQYF

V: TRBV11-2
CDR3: CASSPDPGGYEQYF

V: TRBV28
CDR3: CASSKPSELAKNIQYF

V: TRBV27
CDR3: CASSLDTTQYF

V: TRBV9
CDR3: CASSVYRDDNEKLFF

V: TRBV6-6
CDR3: CASSYSRYEQYF

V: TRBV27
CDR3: CATRGLSAGGFYEQYF

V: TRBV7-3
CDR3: CASSLTGEDADTQYF

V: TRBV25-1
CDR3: CAGGSVTGELFF

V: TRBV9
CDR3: CASSVAPEGGYEQYF

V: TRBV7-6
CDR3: CASSLSDRWDEQYF